Listed below are T cell receptor beta chains from one sample, sequenced in a study of shared clonotypes between healthy human individuals. Produced via immunoSEQ multiplex PCR; TCRdb's table is partial and in-frame only. The data show hundreds of thousands of clones, approximately 95% seen once. The sample consisted of naive CD4+ T cells sorted from blood. The receptor set was obtained from a woman in her thirties in good health. Each CDR3 is given with its conserved first and last residue. D genes are given only for firm matches. A clone size is listed for some rows: how often the clone was seen (once, few, many), or a class if it is expanded.

abundance | d_gene | j_gene | v_gene | CDR3aa | CDR3nt
- | TRBD1 | TRBJ1-3 | TRBV5-8 | CASSWDSISGNTIYF | TGTGCCAGCAGTTGGGACAGTATCTCTGGAAACACCATATATTTT
- | TRBD1 | TRBJ1-2 | TRBV6-6 | CASSYSTGDGYTF | TGTGCCAGCAGTTACTCGACAGGGGACGGCTACACCTTC
- | TRBD2 | TRBJ2-1 | TRBV7-6 | CASSSRLAGYNEQFF | TGTGCCAGCAGCTCAAGACTAGCGGGGTACAATGAGCAGTTCTTC
once | - | TRBJ2-1 | TRBV5-6 | CASSLLEGPYNEQFF | TGTGCCAGCAGCCTCCTTGAGGGGCCTTACAATGAGCAGTTCTTC
- | TRBD1 | TRBJ1-6 | TRBV9 | CASSAEDRNSPLHF | TGTGCCAGCAGCGCAGAGGACAGGAATTCACCCCTCCACTTT
- | - | TRBJ2-3 | TRBV27 | CASSSRDPQDTQYF | TGTGCCAGCAGTAGCCGGGACCCCCAAGATACGCAGTATTTT
- | - | TRBJ2-2 | TRBV19 | CASSIDRLNTGELFF | TGTGCCAGTAGTATAGATCGATTGAACACCGGGGAGCTGTTTTTT
- | TRBD2 | TRBJ2-2 | TRBV5-1 | CASSSALAGVGTGELFF | TGCGCCAGCAGCTCGGCGTTAGCGGGAGTAGGAACCGGGGAGCTGTTTTTT
- | TRBD2 | TRBJ2-1 | TRBV11-2 | CASSLDFSSGRIYNEQFF | TGTGCCAGCAGCTTAGATTTCTCTAGCGGGAGGATTTACAATGAGCAGTTCTTC
- | TRBD1 | TRBJ2-7 | TRBV11-2 | CASSLRLWGQGAVYEQYF | TGTGCCAGCAGCCTCCGTTTGTGGGGACAGGGGGCGGTCTACGAGCAGTACTTC
- | TRBD1 | TRBJ2-7 | TRBV18 | CASSAGQGVYEQYF | TGTGCCAGCTCAGCGGGACAGGGGGTCTACGAGCAGTACTTC
- | - | TRBJ2-7 | TRBV19 | CASNERAGEQYF | TGTGCCAGTAATGAGCGGGCGGGCGAGCAGTACTTC
- | - | TRBJ2-5 | TRBV5-1 | CASSPTRDGEETQYF | TGCGCCAGCAGCCCCACGCGGGACGGAGAAGAGACCCAGTACTTC
- | - | TRBJ1-1 | TRBV25-1 | CASSVTHRVEAFF | TGTGCCAGCAGTGTTACCCACAGAGTTGAAGCTTTCTTT
- | TRBD2 | TRBJ2-1 | TRBV28 | CASRPSTGLAGGPGEFF | TGTGCCAGCAGGCCCTCAACTGGGTTAGCGGGAGGGCCCGGAGAGTTCTTC
once | TRBD2 | TRBJ2-2 | TRBV19 | CASTWRRTSGSEGTGELFF | TGTGCCAGTACCTGGCGAAGGACTAGCGGGAGCGAGGGCACCGGGGAGCTGTTTTTT
- | TRBD2 | TRBJ2-7 | TRBV10-3 | CAIASGSSEQYF | TGTGCCATCGCTAGCGGGAGTAGCGAGCAGTACTTC
- | TRBD2 | TRBJ2-7 | TRBV11-2 | CASGLRGRAYEQYF | TGTGCCAGCGGACTCCGGGGGAGGGCCTACGAGCAGTACTTC
- | - | TRBJ1-4 | TRBV21-1 | CASSETKLRVEKLFF | TGTGCCAGCAGCGAAACGAAATTGAGGGTGGAAAAACTGTTTTTT
- | - | TRBJ2-7 | TRBV6-6 | CASSYTPRDNSYEQYF | TGTGCCAGCAGTTACACCCCCCGGGACAACTCCTACGAGCAGTACTTC
- | - | TRBJ2-3 | TRBV27 | CASTPDTTDTQYF | TGTGCCAGCACCCCAGACACGACAGATACGCAGTATTTT
- | TRBD1 | TRBJ2-7 | TRBV11-3 | CASSLGQGTEQYF | TGTGCCAGCAGCCTCGGACAGGGCACCGAGCAGTACTTC
- | - | TRBJ1-6 | TRBV5-4 | CASSLVQVASSYNSPLHF | TGTGCCAGCAGCTTGGTCCAGGTTGCAAGCTCCTATAATTCACCCCTCCACTTT
- | - | TRBJ2-2 | TRBV4-2 | CASNRDTENTGELFF | TGTGCCAGCAACCGGGACACTGAGAACACCGGGGAGCTGTTTTTT
- | - | TRBJ2-5 | TRBV21-1 | CASSKGGRQVGRQETQYF | TGTGCCAGCAGCAAAGGAGGGCGACAGGTTGGAAGGCAAGAGACCCAGTACTTC
- | TRBD2 | TRBJ2-5 | TRBV4-1 | CASSQGGLAGETQYF | TGCGCCAGCAGCCAGGGGGGATTAGCGGGAGAGACCCAGTACTTC
- | - | TRBJ1-2 | TRBV4-1 | CASRPLWTEDYGYTF | TGCGCCAGCAGACCGCTTTGGACAGAAGATTATGGCTACACCTTC
- | TRBD2 | TRBJ2-7 | TRBV7-8 | CASSNQLPSGGGEQYF | TGTGCCAGCAGCAACCAACTACCTAGCGGGGGGGGCGAGCAGTACTTC
- | - | TRBJ2-7 | TRBV6-1 | CASLSWDSYEQYF | TGTGCCAGCCTCTCATGGGACTCCTACGAGCAGTACTTC
- | - | TRBJ2-5 | TRBV6-5 | CASSCALSQYF | TGTGCCAGCAGTTGTGCGCTGTCCCAGTACTTC
- | - | TRBJ1-1 | TRBV18 | CASSPPGTEAFF | TGTGCCAGCTCACCTCCGGGCACTGAAGCTTTCTTT
- | - | TRBJ1-1 | TRBV10-2 | CASSPGRGGAEAFF | TGCGCCAGCAGCCCGGGCCGAGGGGGTGCTGAAGCTTTCTTT
- | TRBD1 | TRBJ2-7 | TRBV6-1 | CASSGQGVGEQYF | TGTGCCAGCAGTGGTCAGGGGGTGGGCGAGCAGTACTTC
once | - | TRBJ1-2 | TRBV7-7 | CASSPGPLGYTF | TGTGCCAGCAGCCCGGGACCCCTTGGCTACACCTTC
few | TRBD2 | TRBJ2-7 | TRBV5-6 | CASSPLAGGPYYEQYF | TGTGCCAGCAGCCCCTTAGCGGGAGGGCCCTATTACGAGCAGTACTTC
- | - | TRBJ2-3 | TRBV7-9 | CASSLVVDGTDTQYF | TGTGCCAGCAGCTTAGTGGTCGATGGCACAGATACGCAGTATTTT
- | - | TRBJ2-7 | TRBV5-1 | CASSLKEQKYF | TGCGCCAGCAGCTTGAAGGAACAGAAGTACTTC
- | - | TRBJ1-3 | TRBV7-7 | CASSLGGQSSGNTIYF | TGTGCCAGCAGCTTAGGCGGACAGAGCTCTGGAAACACCATATATTTT
- | - | TRBJ2-5 | TRBV6-4 | CASSELQETQYF | TGTGCCAGCAGTGAACTGCAAGAGACCCAGTACTTC
once | TRBD1 | TRBJ1-1 | TRBV6-6 | CASSGTGLEAFF | TGTGCCAGCAGCGGGACAGGGCTAGAAGCTTTCTTT
- | TRBD2 | TRBJ2-7 | TRBV5-1 | CASSRSGNADEQYF | TGCGCCAGCAGCAGAAGCGGGAACGCGGACGAGCAGTACTTC
- | - | TRBJ2-7 | TRBV28 | CASRAGSYEQYF | TGTGCCAGCCGGGCGGGCTCCTACGAGCAGTACTTC
- | - | TRBJ2-7 | TRBV6-6 | CASSSLFTEAEQYF | TGTGCCAGCAGTTCCCTATTCACCGAGGCCGAGCAGTACTTC
- | - | TRBJ2-1 | TRBV5-1 | CASSLELRVWNEQFF | TGCGCCAGCAGCTTGGAACTCAGGGTATGGAATGAGCAGTTCTTC
- | TRBD1 | TRBJ2-7 | TRBV19 | CASSRDRGGISEQYF | TGTGCCAGTAGCAGAGACAGGGGGGGAATAAGTGAGCAGTACTTC
- | - | TRBJ2-1 | TRBV7-2 | CASSLGWGNYNEQFF | TGTGCCAGCAGCTTAGGATGGGGCAACTACAATGAGCAGTTCTTC
once | TRBD1 | TRBJ1-1 | TRBV7-2 | CASSPGTGRFLNTEAFF | TGTGCCAGCAGCCCGGGGACAGGGAGATTCTTGAACACTGAAGCTTTCTTT
- | TRBD2 | TRBJ2-1 | TRBV27 | CASSYSGRANKWSNEQFF | TGTGCCAGCAGTTACAGCGGGAGGGCCAACAAATGGTCCAATGAGCAGTTCTTC
- | TRBD2 | TRBJ2-3 | TRBV10-3 | CAISDLETSGFTDTQYF | TGTGCCATCAGTGATTTAGAGACTAGCGGGTTCACAGATACGCAGTATTTT
- | - | TRBJ1-4 | TRBV6-5 | CASSRGPTTNEKLFF | TGTGCCAGCAGTCGGGGACCAACAACTAATGAAAAACTGTTTTTT
- | TRBD2 | TRBJ2-1 | TRBV13 | CASSLREGTNEQFF | TGTGCCAGCAGCTTGCGGGAGGGGACCAATGAGCAGTTCTTC
- | - | TRBJ2-3 | TRBV5-1 | CASSRRTQFTDTQYF | TGCGCCAGCAGCCGGCGGACCCAGTTCACAGATACGCAGTATTTT
- | - | TRBJ2-1 | TRBV2 | CASTQRRTASSYNEQFF | TGTGCCAGCACCCAGAGGCGGACGGCAAGCTCCTACAATGAGCAGTTCTTC